This T cell receptor beta chain was documented in a study of T cells after posttransplantation cyclophosphamide. The assay was immunoSEQ multiplex PCR, and TCRdb's table has in-frame clones only and misses some. The sample yields approximately 22,000 clones, roughly nine tenths seen once. This clone was seen only once. Its target is unknown. Cyclophosphamide on days +3 and +4 followed busulfan-fludarabine conditioning and a marrow graft. Notes on the study in general: After PTCy, TRB diversity resembled that of CNI/methotrexate controls. Donor-recipient repertoire similarity was low at 1-2 months, rising over year one. Tissue-infiltrating T cells from skin or gut overlapped little with blood T cells.

With 3 bases removed from V and 4 bases from J, the gap between germline ends came to 17 bases. The CDR3 length is 16 residues. From germline, CDR1 is MGHRA and CDR2 YSYEKL. Sequencing used PBMCs, obtained after allogeneic stem cell transplant with posttransplant cyclophosphamide. The genes are TRBV4-1 and TRBJ2-3; D may be TRBD2 (6 bases). The origin of this receptor is a female patient in her 30s who received an allogeneic stem cell transplant from an unrelated donor, was CMV-positive, and had no GVHD. The graft donor may account for some of the T cells. The CDR3 DNA is TGCGCCAGCAGCCAGGGAAAGCGGGTTAGGCCAGATACGCAGTATTTT. This encodes CASSQGKRVRPDTQYF.